Sequencing of this T cell receptor beta chain was carried out in a study of T cells in localized non-small cell lung cancer (dated by TCRdb to the early 2020s). At the level of the whole study: The study examined T cell repertoires in roughly 240 patients with early-stage NSCLC and compared tumors with uninvolved tumor-adjacent lungs. The cohort consisted of a few hundred treatment-naive NSCLC patients whose localized lung tumors had been resected. NSCLC patients had a mean age of around 70 years, and more than 120 were male and over 85 female.

As to this clone: There is no known antigen for this receptor. Per-base qualities were not stored, and no clone one base away is much larger.

At diagnosis, tumor, uninvolved tumor-adjacent lung and peripheral blood were collected and then preserved as a mix of FFPE and fresh-frozen material. Blood samples were analyzed as peripheral blood mononuclear cells for TCR repertoire profiling. On the study overall, not on this receptor specifically: Because multi-region tumor sequencing was not performed, intratumor heterogeneity could not be ruled out. Uninvolved tumor-adjacent lung showed the highest T cell clonality, higher than tumor, which suggests more focused antigenic responses in the uninvolved tumor-adjacent lung. Because the study design was exploratory, TCR variables were selected using unadjusted p-values without false-discovery rate correction. Longer overall survival was associated with higher T cell density in blood, whereas shorter survival was associated with higher clonality in adjacent lung. A median of approximately 53 of the top 100 tumor clones turned up in the paired uninvolved adjacent lung, and some 27 of those clones also ranked among the top 100 of that same adjacent lung.

CDR3 length: 14 amino acids, cysteine to phenylalanine. The only DNA kept is the CDR3, 42 bases in frame from the first base. CDR1 and CDR2 (SGHTS, YDEGEE) derive from the germline V gene. V has 6 bases trimmed and J has 0 bases trimmed; junction bases matching no gene number 4. TCR beta CDR3 regions were sequenced from DNA using the immunoSEQ Assay. Regarding the original processing steps: T cell density was computed as TCR beta template counts normalized to usable DNA estimated by amplifying housekeeping genes. Richness was estimated using the preseqR package, with extrapolation to 400,000 templates for PBMC samples and to 120,000 templates for tissue samples. Clonality was defined by subtracting Pielou's evenness from one. Tissue-enriched TCRs were identified by differential abundance testing using productive amino-acid clonotypes, minimum total count 5 and alpha 0.1. Repertoire overlap between compartments was quantified with the Jaccard Index and Morisita Overlap Index. GLIPH clustered TCR beta CDR3s with public tetramer-defined viral CDR3s; viral motifs required at least three viral sequences plus V-gene enrichment. TCRdb re-hosts the immuneACCESS table, in-frame sequences only. Its copies lack some clones; in the studies checked, an unresolved V gene accounts for under half of them, and the cause for the rest is not known. V, J and clone size were drawn from that table, and D and trimming were deduced from the DNA. This sample has roughly 27,000 clones in its table, and around 93% of those were observed once. The ten biggest clones cover roughly 30% of the sample.

This material consisted of peripheral blood, taken before any cancer treatment. This sequence uses TRBV5-8 and TRBJ2-7; 9 middle bases align to TRBD1. This clonotype originated in a female donor of 60 years or more with stage I lung adenocarcinoma. The CDR3 region reads CASIGTGLSYEQYF. The DNA is TGTGCCAGCATAGGGACAGGGCTCTCCTACGAGCAGTACTTC.